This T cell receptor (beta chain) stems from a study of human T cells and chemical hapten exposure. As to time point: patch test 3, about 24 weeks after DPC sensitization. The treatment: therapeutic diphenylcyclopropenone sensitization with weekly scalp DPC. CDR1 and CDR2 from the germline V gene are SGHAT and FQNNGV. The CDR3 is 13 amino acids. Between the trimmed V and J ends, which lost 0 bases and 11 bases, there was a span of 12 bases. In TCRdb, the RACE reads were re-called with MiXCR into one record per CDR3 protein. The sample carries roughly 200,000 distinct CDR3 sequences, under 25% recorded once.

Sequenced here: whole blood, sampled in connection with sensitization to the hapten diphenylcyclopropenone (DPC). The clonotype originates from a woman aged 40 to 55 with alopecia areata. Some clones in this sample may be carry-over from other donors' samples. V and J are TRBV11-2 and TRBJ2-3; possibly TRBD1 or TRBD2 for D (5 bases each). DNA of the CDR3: TGTGCCAGCAGCTTAGAATTCGGGGCGTGGCAGTATTTT. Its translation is CASSLEFGAWQYF.